This T cell receptor beta chain originates from a study of control samples from healthy donors and cancer patients. Data came from immunoSEQ multiplex PCR; TCRdb stores just in-frame clones and leaves some out. The sample shows 18,000 or so clones, just over 85% of them seen only once. The V and J ends lost 4 bases and 3 bases respectively, with 16 bases between them. This CDR3 has 15 amino acids. Germline V lookup: CDR1 LGHDT, CDR2 YNNKEL (reference sequence). The V call is TRBV3-1 (or the pseudogene TRBV3-2), the J call TRBJ2-7; weak D call: TRBD1 (6 bases). Sequenced input: PBMCs. The clonotype originates from a woman in her 70s with colorectal cancer. CDR3 sequence reads: CASSRPRDTGYEQYF. CDR3 in DNA: TGTGCCAGCAGCCGCCCCCGGGACACGGGCTACGAGCAGTACTTC.